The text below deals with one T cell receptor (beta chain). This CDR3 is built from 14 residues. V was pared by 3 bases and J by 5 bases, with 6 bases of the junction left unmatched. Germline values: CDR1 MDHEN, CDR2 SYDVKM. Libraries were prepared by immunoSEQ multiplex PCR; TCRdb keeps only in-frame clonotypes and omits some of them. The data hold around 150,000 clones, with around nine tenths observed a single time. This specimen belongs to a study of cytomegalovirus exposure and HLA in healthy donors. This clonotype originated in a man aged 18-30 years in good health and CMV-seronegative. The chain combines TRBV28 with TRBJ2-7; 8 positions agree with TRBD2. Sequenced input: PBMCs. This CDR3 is CASSFRGGRDEQYF. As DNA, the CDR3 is TGTGCCAGCAGTTTTCGGGGGGGAAGGGACGAGCAGTACTTC.